The source of this T cell receptor beta chain is a study of cytomegalovirus exposure and HLA in healthy donors. A few counts support this clone. What it binds is not known. Findings and limits, study-wide: Presence/absence analyses treated sequencing depth as roughly uniform across donors.

The PCR used 60 Vbeta and 13 Jbeta primers. Using immunoSEQ multiplex PCR, the repertoire was profiled, and TCRdb retains in-frame clones only, with some absent. Of approximately 170,000 clones listed, about 75% are singletons. In germline, CDR1 is SNHLY, CDR2 FYNNEI. V shed 2 bases and J shed 7 bases, with 20 bases lying between them. The CDR3 loop spans 16 amino acids. Sequencing was carried out using PBMCs. The sequence came from a man younger than 35 in good health and CMV-seropositive. This chain joins TRBV2 and TRBJ1-1; no clear D. The CDR3 loop is CASSETLTRRGGEAFF. The CDR3 DNA is TGTGCCAGCAGTGAAACTCTTACCAGGCGGGGTGGTGAAGCTTTCTTT.